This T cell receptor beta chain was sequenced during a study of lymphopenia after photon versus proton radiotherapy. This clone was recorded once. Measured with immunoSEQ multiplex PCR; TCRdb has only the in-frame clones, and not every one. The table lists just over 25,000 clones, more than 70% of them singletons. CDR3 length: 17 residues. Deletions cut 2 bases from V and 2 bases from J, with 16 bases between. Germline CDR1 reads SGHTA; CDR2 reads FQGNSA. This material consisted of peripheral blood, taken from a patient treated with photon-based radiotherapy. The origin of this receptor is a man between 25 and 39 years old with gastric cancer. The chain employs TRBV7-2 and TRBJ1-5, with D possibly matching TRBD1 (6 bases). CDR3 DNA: TGTGCCAGCAGCTTATTTGACAGGACAGTGGGCAATCAGCCCCAGCATTTT. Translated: CASSLFDRTVGNQPQHF.